This TCR beta chain was recorded in a study of CD8 T cells in ankylosing spondylitis. General study findings and limits: Reportedly, significant enrichment of disease-linked clones occurred in matched ankylosing spondylitis synovial fluid. Earlier reports found some motif variants in synovial fluid and blood in reactive arthritis. Clones linked with disease were CD8+ and fairly uncommon in the peripheral blood. Blood from ankylosing spondylitis patients appeared to carry a characteristic roughly 8-variant TCR beta motif.

The CDR3 spans 13 residues. Germline V gene sequence: CDR1 SGDLS, CDR2 YYNGEE. Trimming took off 1 base at V and 9 bases at J, with 11 bases between the two ends. This clonotype was observed many times. Its target is unknown. Molecular-barcoded quantitative 5'-RACE produced these TCR beta libraries. TCRdb reanalysed the 5' RACE reads using MiXCR and keeps one entry per CDR3 protein. The table has over 450,000 distinct CDR3 sequences, roughly 12% seen once. The specimen was blood, either unsorted or a sorted T cell fraction (not recorded which). The receptor was derived from a male donor with ankylosing spondylitis. The genes are TRBV9 and TRBJ2-1, with a weak D call TRBD1 (6 bases). The CDR3 sequence: CASSVLQGSEQFF. DNA of the CDR3: TGTGCCAGCAGCGTACTCCAGGGGAGTGAGCAGTTCTTC.